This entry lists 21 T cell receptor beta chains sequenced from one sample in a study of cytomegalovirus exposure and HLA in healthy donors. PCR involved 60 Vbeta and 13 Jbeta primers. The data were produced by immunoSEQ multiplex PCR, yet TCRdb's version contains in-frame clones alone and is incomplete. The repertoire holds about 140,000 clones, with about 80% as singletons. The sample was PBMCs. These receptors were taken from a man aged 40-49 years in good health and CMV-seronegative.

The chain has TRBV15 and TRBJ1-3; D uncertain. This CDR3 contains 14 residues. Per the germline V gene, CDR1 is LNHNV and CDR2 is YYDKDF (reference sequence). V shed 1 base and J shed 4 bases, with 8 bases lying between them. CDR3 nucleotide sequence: TGTGCCACCAGCAGAGGTATACTGGGAAACACCATATATTTT. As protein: CATSRGILGNTIYF.

The CDR3: CASSTDRITDTQYF. The CDR3 region has the DNA TGTGCCAGCAGCACCGACAGGATAACAGATACGCAGTATTTT. The gene calls are TRBV7-9 and TRBJ2-3, with D maybe TRBD1 (6 bases). Germline assignment: CDR1 SEHNR and CDR2 FQNEAQ (reference sequence). V lost 5 bases to trimming and J lost 3 bases, with 12 bases between them. The CDR3 is 14 residues long.

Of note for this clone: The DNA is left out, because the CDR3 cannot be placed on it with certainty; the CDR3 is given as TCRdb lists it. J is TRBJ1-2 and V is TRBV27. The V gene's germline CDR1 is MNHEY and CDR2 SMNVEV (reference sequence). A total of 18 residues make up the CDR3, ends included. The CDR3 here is CASTDDPGSGPFGSGTFF.

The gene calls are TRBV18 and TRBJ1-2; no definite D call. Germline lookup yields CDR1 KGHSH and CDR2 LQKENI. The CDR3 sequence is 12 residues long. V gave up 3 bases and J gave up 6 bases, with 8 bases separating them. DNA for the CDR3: TGTGCCAGCTCACCGGGCATCGATGGCTACACCTTC. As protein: CASSPGIDGYTF.

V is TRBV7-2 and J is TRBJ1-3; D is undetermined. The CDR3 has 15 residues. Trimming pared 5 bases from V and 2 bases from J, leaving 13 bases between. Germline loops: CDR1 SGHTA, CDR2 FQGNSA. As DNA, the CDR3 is TGTGCCAGCAGCCCAACTCGGGTCCCTGGAAACACCATATATTTT. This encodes CASSPTRVPGNTIYF.

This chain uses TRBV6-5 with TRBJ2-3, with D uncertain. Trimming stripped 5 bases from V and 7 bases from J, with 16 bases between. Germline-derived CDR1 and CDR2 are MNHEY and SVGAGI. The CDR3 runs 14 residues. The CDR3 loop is CASSPRRTSNTQYF. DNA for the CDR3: TGTGCCAGCAGTCCCCGGAGAACCTCAAATACGCAGTATTTT.

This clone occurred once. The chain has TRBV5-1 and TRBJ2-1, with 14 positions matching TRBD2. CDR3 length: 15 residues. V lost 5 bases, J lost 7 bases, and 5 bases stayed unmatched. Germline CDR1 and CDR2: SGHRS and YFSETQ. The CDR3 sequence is CASSSRTSGGNEQFF. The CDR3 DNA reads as TGCGCCAGCAGTAGCCGGACTAGCGGGGGGAATGAGCAGTTCTTC.

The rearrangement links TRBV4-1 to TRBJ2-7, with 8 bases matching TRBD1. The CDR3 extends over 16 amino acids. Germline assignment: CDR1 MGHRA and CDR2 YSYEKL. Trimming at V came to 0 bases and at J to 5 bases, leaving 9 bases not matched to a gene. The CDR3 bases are TGCGCCAGCAGCCAAGATGGACAGGGTTTAACAGACGAGCAGTACTTC. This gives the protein CASSQDGQGLTDEQYF.

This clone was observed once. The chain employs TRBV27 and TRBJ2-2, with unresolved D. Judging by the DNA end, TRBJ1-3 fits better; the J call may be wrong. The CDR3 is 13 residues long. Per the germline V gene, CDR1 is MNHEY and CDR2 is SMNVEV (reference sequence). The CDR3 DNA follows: TGTGCCAGCAGCTCGACAATTGGAAACACCATATATTTT. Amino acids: CASSSTIGNTIYF.

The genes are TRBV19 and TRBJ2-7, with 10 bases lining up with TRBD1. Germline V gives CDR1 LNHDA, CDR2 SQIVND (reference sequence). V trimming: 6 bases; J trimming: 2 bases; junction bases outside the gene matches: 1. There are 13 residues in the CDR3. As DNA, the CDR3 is TGTGCCAGTAGAGGGACAGGGGCCTACGAGCAGTACTTC. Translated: CASRGTGAYEQYF. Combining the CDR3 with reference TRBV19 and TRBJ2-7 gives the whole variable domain DGGITQSPKYLFRKEGQNVTLSCEQNLNHDAMYWYRQDPGQGLRLIYYSQIVNDFQKGDIAEGYSVSREKKESFPLTVTSAQKNPTAFYLCASRGTGAYEQYFGPGTRLTVT.

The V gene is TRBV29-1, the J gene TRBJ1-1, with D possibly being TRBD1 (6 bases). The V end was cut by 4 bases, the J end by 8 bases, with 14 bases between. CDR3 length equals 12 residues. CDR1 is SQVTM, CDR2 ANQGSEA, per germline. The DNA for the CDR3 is TGCAGCGTTGGAGGGATAGGACAGGAAGCTTTCTTT. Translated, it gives CSVGGIGQEAFF.

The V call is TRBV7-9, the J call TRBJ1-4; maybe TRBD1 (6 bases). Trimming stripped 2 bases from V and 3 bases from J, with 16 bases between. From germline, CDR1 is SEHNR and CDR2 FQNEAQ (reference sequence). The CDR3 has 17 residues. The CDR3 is CASSLNAGAQPNEKLFF. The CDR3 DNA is TGTGCCAGCAGCTTAAACGCAGGGGCACAACCTAATGAAAAACTGTTTTTT. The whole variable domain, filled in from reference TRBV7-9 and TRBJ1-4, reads DTGVSQNPRHKITKRGQNVTFRCDPISEHNRLYWYRQTLGQGPEFLTYFQNEAQLEKSRLLSDRFSAERPKGSFSTLEIQRTEQGDSAMYLCASSLNAGAQPNEKLFFGSGTQLSVL.

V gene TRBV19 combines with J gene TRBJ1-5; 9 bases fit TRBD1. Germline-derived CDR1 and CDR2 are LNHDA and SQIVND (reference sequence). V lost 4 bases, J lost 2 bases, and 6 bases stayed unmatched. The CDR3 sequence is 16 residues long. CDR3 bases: TGTGCCAGTAGTACCACAGGGGGCTCGGGCAATCAGCCCCAGCATTTT. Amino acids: CASSTTGGSGNQPQHF.

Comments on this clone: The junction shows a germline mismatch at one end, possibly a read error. CDR3 sequence reads: CASSGSGTFAYEQHF. The CDR3 DNA sequence: TGCGCCAGCAGCGGCTCCGGGACATTCGCCTACGAGCAGCACTTC. The chain is built from TRBV5-1 and TRBJ2-7, with a possible D match to TRBD1 (6 bases). CDR1 SGHRS and CDR2 YFSETQ come from the germline V gene. The CDR3 totals 15 residues.

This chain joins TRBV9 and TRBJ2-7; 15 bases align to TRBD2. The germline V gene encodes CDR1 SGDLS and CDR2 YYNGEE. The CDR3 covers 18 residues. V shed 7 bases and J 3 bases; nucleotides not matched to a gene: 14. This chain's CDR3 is CASSSPRTSGGAGYEQYF. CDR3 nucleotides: TGTGCCAGCTCCTCCCCCCGGACTAGCGGGGGGGCGGGCTACGAGCAGTACTTC.

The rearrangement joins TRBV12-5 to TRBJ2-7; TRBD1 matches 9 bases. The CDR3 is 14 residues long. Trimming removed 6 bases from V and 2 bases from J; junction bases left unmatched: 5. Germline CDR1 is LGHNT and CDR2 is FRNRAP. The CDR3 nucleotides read TGTGCTAGTGGGCACGGGACAGGGCCCTACGAGCAGTACTTC. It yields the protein CASGHGTGPYEQYF.

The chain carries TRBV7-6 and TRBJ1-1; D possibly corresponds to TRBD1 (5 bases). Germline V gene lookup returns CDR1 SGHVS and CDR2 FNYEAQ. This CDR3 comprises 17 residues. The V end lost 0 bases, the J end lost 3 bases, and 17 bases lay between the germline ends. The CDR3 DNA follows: TGTGCCAGCAGCTTAGCGCGGGGCAGGGCGAAGCACACTGAAGCTTTCTTT. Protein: CASSLARGRAKHTEAFF.

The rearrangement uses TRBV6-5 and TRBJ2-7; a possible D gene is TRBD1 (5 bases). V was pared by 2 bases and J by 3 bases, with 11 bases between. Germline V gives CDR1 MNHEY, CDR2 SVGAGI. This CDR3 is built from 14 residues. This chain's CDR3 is CASSYRIGDYEQYF. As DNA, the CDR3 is TGTGCCAGCAGTTACAGGATAGGGGACTACGAGCAGTACTTC.

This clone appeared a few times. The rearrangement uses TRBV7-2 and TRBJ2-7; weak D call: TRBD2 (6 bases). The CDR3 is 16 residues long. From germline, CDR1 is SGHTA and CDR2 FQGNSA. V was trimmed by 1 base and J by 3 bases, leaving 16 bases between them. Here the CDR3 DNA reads TGTGCCAGCAGCTTAGTGGTGGCGGGGTTGGTCTACGAGCAGTACTTC. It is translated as CASSLVVAGLVYEQYF.

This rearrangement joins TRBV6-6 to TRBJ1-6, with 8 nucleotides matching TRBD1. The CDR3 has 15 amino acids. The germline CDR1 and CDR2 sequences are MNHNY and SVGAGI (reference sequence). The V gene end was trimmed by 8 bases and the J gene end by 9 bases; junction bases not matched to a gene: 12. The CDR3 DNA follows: TGTGCCAGCGTGCTCCCTGGACAGGGAAGTTCACCCCTCCACTTT. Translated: CASVLPGQGSSPLHF.

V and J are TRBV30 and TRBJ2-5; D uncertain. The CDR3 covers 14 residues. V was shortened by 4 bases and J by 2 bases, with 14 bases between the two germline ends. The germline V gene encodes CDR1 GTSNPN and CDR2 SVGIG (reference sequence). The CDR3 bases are TGTGCCTGGACAGAATACTACGATCAAGAGACCCAGTACTTC. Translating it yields CAWTEYYDQETQYF.